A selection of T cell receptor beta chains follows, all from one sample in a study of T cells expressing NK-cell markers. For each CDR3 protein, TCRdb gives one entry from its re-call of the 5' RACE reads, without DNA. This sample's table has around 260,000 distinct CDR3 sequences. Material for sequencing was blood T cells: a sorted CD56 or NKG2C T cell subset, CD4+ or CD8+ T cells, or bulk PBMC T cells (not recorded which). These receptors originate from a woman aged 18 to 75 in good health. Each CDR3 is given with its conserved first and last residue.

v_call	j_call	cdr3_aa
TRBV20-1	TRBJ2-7	CSARDLGSPFYEQYF
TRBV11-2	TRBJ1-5	CASSPYTGVGSNQPQHF
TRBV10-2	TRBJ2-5	CASAGLQETQYF
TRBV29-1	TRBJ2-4	CSVLLLGGASKNIQYF
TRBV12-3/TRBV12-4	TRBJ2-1	CASSLRTEDNEQFF
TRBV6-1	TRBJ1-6	CASSSVRGRNSPLHF
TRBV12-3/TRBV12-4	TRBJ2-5	CASSRRGRETQYF
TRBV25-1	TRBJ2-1	CASSEYLEGEQFF
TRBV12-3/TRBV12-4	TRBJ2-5	CASSLGLAGGSETQYF
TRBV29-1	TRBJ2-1	CSVEVLAGGSNEQFF
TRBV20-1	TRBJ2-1	CSASIGAYNEQFF
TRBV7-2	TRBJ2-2	CASSYRTSGSPGELFF
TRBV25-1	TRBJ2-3	CATLAGGGTDTQYF
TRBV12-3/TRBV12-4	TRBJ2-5	CASSFTGTGRETQYF
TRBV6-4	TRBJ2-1	CASSSAGSYNEQFF
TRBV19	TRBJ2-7	CASSRLISYEQYF
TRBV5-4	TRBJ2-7	CASSGGTAASYEQYF
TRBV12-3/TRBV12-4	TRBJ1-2	CASSIGGTNYGYTF
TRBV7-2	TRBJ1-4	CASSYYRGLDEKLFF
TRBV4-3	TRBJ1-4	CASRSGTTNEKLFF
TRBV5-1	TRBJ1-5	CASSLEGAAQPQHF
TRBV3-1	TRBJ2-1	CASSRTRVGGNEQFF
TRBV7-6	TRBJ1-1	CASSSRQVGNTEAFF
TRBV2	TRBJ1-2	CASRGGQGTPNYGYTF
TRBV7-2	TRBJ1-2	CASSLAAGVRTQYGYTF
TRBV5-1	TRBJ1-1	CASSGLTRDTEAFF
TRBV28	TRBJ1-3	CASSRDRRGNTIYF
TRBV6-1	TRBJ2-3	CASSGVLPDTQYF
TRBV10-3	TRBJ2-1	CAISDGQTNYNEQFF
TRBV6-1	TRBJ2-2	CASSQGTQNTGELFF
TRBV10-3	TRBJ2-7	CAISDFFGDEQYF
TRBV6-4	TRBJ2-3	CASRPGTSDTQYF
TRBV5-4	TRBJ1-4	CASSLLGPGDEKLFF
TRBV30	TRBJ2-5	CAWSVLQETQYF
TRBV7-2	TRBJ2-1	CASSFHGYNEQFF
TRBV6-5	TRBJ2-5	CASSYSRETQYF
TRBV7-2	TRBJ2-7	CASSFDSGRAGEQYF
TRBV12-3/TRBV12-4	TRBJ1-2	CASSPGSAGARGGYTF
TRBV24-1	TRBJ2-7	CATSDYRGPTYEQYF
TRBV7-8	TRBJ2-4	CVGRWRNIQYF
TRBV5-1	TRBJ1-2	CASRWGSGDGYTF
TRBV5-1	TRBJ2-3	CASSLSQGSSDTQYF
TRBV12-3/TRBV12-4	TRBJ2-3	CASTRTSGSTDTQYF
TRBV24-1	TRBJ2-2	CATSVYGTGSTGELFF
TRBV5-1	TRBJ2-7	CASRGTTYVQYF
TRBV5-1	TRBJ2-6	CASVKSGANVLTF
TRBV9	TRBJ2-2	CASSSSGRALGGELFF
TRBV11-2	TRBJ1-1	CASSPTGTVNTEAFF
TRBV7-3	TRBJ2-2	CASSLSGTINTGELFF
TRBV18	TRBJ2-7	CASSPAGTGGYEQYF
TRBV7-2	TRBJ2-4	CASSLSHRGTNIEYF
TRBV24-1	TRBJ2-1	CATSDRLAGPITNVYNEQFF
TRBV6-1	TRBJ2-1	CASSGSTGASYNEQFF
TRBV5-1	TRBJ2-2	CASHAGTTNTGELFF
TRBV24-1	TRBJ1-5	CATSEGDRGQPQHF
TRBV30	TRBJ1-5	CAWSVSSLVDLGNQPQHF
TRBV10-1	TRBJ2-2	CASSGRGHTGELFF
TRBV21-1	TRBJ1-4	CASSKEVPGDEKLFF
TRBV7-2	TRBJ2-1	CASSSKGGLAGGPVFF